Below, one T cell receptor (beta chain) is given with its context. Its matching antigen is unknown. Primers: 60 Vbeta forward and 13 Jbeta reverse. Profiling relied on immunoSEQ multiplex PCR, and the TCRdb table lists in-frame clones only, not all of them. The sample shows a few hundred thousand clones, roughly 80% of them seen only once. The sample is drawn from a study of cytomegalovirus exposure and HLA in healthy donors. Whole-study findings and limits: Across all donors, roughly uniform sequencing depth was an assumption of the presence/absence analyses.

CDR1 SGHRS and CDR2 YFSETQ come from the germline V gene. There are 15 residues in the CDR3. With 4 bases removed from V and 2 bases from J, the gap between germline ends came to 15 bases. The V and J genes are TRBV5-1 and TRBJ1-2; a possible D gene is TRBD1 (6 bases). The specimen was PBMCs. This clonotype originated in a man aged 30-40 years in good health and CMV-seronegative. The CDR3 here is CASSPGASKNYGYTF. CDR3 nucleotide sequence: TGCGCCAGCAGCCCAGGGGCATCTAAAAACTATGGCTACACCTTC.